Following are 16 T cell receptor beta chains from one sample sequenced in a study of blood T cell repertoires in COVID-19. The method was immunoSEQ multiplex PCR; TCRdb's version includes in-frame clones alone and lacks a portion of them. The sample records tens of thousands of clones, about 76% being singletons. The specimen was peripheral blood. The receptors here all came from a man aged 50-59 years with active or convalescent COVID-19.

The genes are TRBV18 and TRBJ1-1, with D tentatively TRBD1 (5 bases). The CDR3 spans 14 residues. V lost 6 bases, J lost 0 bases, and 11 bases lay in between. Germline V gene sequence: CDR1 KGHSH, CDR2 LQKENI. This CDR3 reads CASSQQGMNTEAFF. The CDR3 coding sequence is TGTGCCAGCTCGCAGCAGGGAATGAACACTGAAGCTTTCTTT. Supplemented by reference TRBV18 and TRBJ1-1, the full variable domain reads NAGVMQNPRHLVRRRGQEARLRCSPMKGHSHVYWYRQLPEEGLKFMVYLQKENIIDESGMPKERFSAEFPKEGPSILRIQQVVRGDSAAYFCASSQQGMNTEAFFGQGTRLTVV.

This rearrangement joins TRBV23-1 to TRBJ1-2; D is undetermined. TRBV23-1 is treated as an ORF (open reading frame) with a function not yet certain. Deletions cut 3 bases from V and 7 bases from J, with 12 bases between. CDR3 size: 13 residues. The CDR3 protein is CASSHPRVGGYTF. DNA of the CDR3: TGCGCCAGCAGTCACCCCCGGGTCGGTGGCTACACCTTC.

The V gene is TRBV7-6, the J gene TRBJ1-5; 8 bases line up with TRBD1. There are 16 residues in the CDR3. V was pared by 5 bases and J by 6 bases, with 12 bases of the junction left unmatched. Per germline, CDR1 SGHVS and CDR2 FNYEAQ. CDR3 residues: CASSERSGTGLQPQHF. CDR3 DNA sequence: TGTGCCAGCAGCGAACGGTCCGGGACAGGACTTCAGCCCCAGCATTTT. The full variable domain, its missing parts supplied by reference TRBV7-6 and TRBJ1-5, is GAGVSQSPRYKVTKRGQDVALRCDPISGHVSLYWYRQALGQGPEFLTYFNYEAQQDKSGLPNDRFSAERPEGSISTLTIQRTEQRDSAMYRCASSERSGTGLQPQHFGDGTRLSIL.

This sequence joins TRBV24-1 and TRBJ2-1, with TRBD2 matching over 10 bases. This CDR3 is 14 amino acids long. V was pared by 2 bases and J by 12 bases, with 6 bases of the junction left unmatched. Germline CDR1 and CDR2: KGHDR and SFDVKD. The CDR3 region is CATSDWASGGRQFF. In DNA, the CDR3 is TGTGCCACCAGTGATTGGGCTAGCGGGGGAAGGCAGTTCTTC.

V gene TRBV5-1 combines with J gene TRBJ2-7; D is perhaps TRBD2 (7 bases). Trimming left V 4 bases short and J 3 bases short, with 14 bases between. Per germline, CDR1 SGHRS and CDR2 YFSETQ. The CDR3 loop spans 14 amino acids. The CDR3 loop reads CASSATGGSYEQYF. CDR3 coding DNA: TGCGCCAGCAGCGCGACGGGGGGCAGCTACGAGCAGTACTTC.

The rearrangement links TRBV5-8 to TRBJ2-1; TRBD2 matches 13 bases. The V segment lost 4 bases and the J segment 6 bases; nucleotides outside the gene matches: 7. Germline loops: CDR1 SGHTS, CDR2 YDEGEE. The CDR3 length is 16 residues. The CDR3 reads CASSALTSGRINEQFF. For the CDR3, the DNA is TGTGCCAGCAGCGCCCTGACTAGCGGGAGGATCAATGAGCAGTTCTTC.

V usage is TRBV6-1 and J usage is TRBJ1-6, with 7 nucleotides matching TRBD1. Trimming at V came to 8 bases and at J to 5 bases, leaving 3 bases not matched to a gene. CDR1 MNHNS and CDR2 SASEGT come from the germline V gene. This CDR3 comprises 13 residues. This chain's CDR3 is CASAGQDNSPLHF. CDR3 in DNA: TGTGCCAGCGCCGGACAGGATAATTCACCCCTCCACTTT.

DNA for the CDR3: TGCGCCAGCAGCCGGGGGACAGGCCTTTCCTACGAGCAGTACTTC. This encodes CASSRGTGLSYEQYF. This sequence joins TRBV5-1 and TRBJ2-7; 8 nucleotides agree with TRBD1. V dropped 4 bases and J dropped 1; count of bases not matched to a gene: 7. The CDR3 is 15 residues long. Looked up from germline, CDR1 is SGHRS and CDR2 is YFSETQ.

The V call is TRBV7-8, the J call TRBJ1-1; D might be TRBD1 (5 bases). The V end was cut by 2 bases, the J end by 0 bases, with 10 bases between. Germline-derived CDR1 and CDR2 are SGHVS and FQNEAQ. This CDR3 has 15 amino acids. The CDR3 bases are TGTGCCAGCAGCTTAACAAGGGGCATGAACACTGAAGCTTTCTTT. Encoded protein: CASSLTRGMNTEAFF.

This chain joins TRBV5-4 and TRBJ1-2, with 9 bases lining up with TRBD1. The CDR3 sequence is 14 residues long. From germline, CDR1 is SGHNT and CDR2 YYREEE (reference sequence). V was clipped by 4 bases and J by 2 bases; unmatched bases: 3. CDR3 bases: TGTGCCAGCAGCGAACAGGGGGCCAACTATGGCTACACCTTC. It encodes CASSEQGANYGYTF.

This clone was recorded only once. This chain joins TRBV5-1 and TRBJ1-4; 7 nucleotides align to TRBD1. This CDR3 comprises 16 residues. V lost 3 bases to trimming and J lost 4 bases; unmatched junction nucleotides: 9. Germline loops: CDR1 SGHRS, CDR2 YFSETQ. For the CDR3, the DNA is TGCGCCAGCAGCTCCCCCCGACAGGGCAATAATGAAAAACTGTTTTTT. Protein product: CASSSPRQGNNEKLFF.

The chain is built from TRBV5-5 and TRBJ2-4; weak D call: TRBD2 (5 bases). CDR1 is SGHKS and CDR2 is YYEKEE in the germline V gene (reference sequence). Trimming shortened V by 4 bases and J by 5 bases, and 13 bases separated the two germline ends. The CDR3 loop spans 14 amino acids. The CDR3 sequence is CASSTRTGENIQYF. The CDR3 DNA reads TGTGCCAGCAGCACCCGGACTGGGGAAAACATTCAGTACTTC.

This clone has a single count. This chain connects TRBV5-6 to TRBJ1-1, with 7 bases fitting TRBD1. The CDR3 runs 14 residues. Trimming cost V 2 bases and J 3 bases; bases outside gene matches: 4. CDR1 and CDR2 from the germline V gene are SGHDT and YYEEEE. The CDR3, as DNA: TGTGCCAGCAGCTTAGTGACAGGGCACACTGAAGCTTTCTTT. It codes for CASSLVTGHTEAFF.

DNA for the CDR3: TGTGCCAGCAGTCACGGACAGGGGAGGTATGGCTACACCTTC. Amino acids: CASSHGQGRYGYTF. The V gene is TRBV27, the J gene TRBJ1-2; 9 bases match TRBD1. The ends lost 5 bases at V and 5 bases at J; junction bases unmatched: 6. Germline values: CDR1 MNHEY, CDR2 SMNVEV (reference sequence). The CDR3 extends over 14 amino acids.

V gene TRBV7-6 combines with J gene TRBJ2-5, with D perhaps TRBD1 (5 bases). CDR1 and CDR2 from the germline V gene are SGHVS and FNYEAQ. The CDR3 contains 15 residues. Deletions cut 3 bases from V and 3 bases from J, with 14 bases between. The CDR3 loop is CASSFAWGEEETQYF. The CDR3 coding sequence is TGTGCCAGCAGCTTCGCTTGGGGCGAAGAAGAGACCCAGTACTTC.

V usage is TRBV4-2 and J usage is TRBJ1-1; D is uncertain. V gave up 1 base and J gave up 2 bases, with 11 bases separating them. Per germline, CDR1 LGHNA and CDR2 YNFKEQ. The CDR3 length is 15 residues. CDR3 in amino acids: CASSQAWASNTEAFF. CDR3 DNA: TGTGCCAGCAGCCAAGCATGGGCCAGTAACACTGAAGCTTTCTTT.